This T cell receptor (beta chain) is drawn from a study of cytomegalovirus exposure and HLA in healthy donors. PCR was performed using 60 Vbeta and 13 Jbeta primers. The method was immunoSEQ multiplex PCR; TCRdb's version includes in-frame clones alone and lacks a portion of them. Altogether about 120,000 clones are present, more than 60% being singletons, with the ten largest covering 2.7%. The CDR3 loop spans 15 amino acids. Germline-derived CDR1 and CDR2 are SGDLS and YYNGEE. V was cut by 7 bases and J by 0 bases, with 14 bases left in between. The sample comprised PBMCs. The origin of this receptor is a woman aged 40 to 49 in good health and CMV-seropositive. The chain uses TRBV9 and TRBJ2-1; a possible D gene is TRBD2 (6 bases). CDR3 region: CASGGMGGSYNEQFF. The CDR3 bases are TGTGCCAGCGGGGGGATGGGGGGCTCCTACAATGAGCAGTTCTTC.